One and the same sample provided the 5 T cell receptor beta chains below, sequenced in a study of cytomegalovirus exposure and HLA in healthy donors. Primers included in the PCR were 60 Vbeta and 13 Jbeta primers. Repertoires were generated with immunoSEQ multiplex PCR, while TCRdb's copy carries only in-frame clones and drops some. The data hold approximately 240,000 clones, with 77% observed a single time. Sequencing input: PBMCs. Receptor source: a woman aged 55-70 years in good health and CMV-seropositive.

The chain links TRBV19 to TRBJ2-3; 9 nucleotides align to TRBD2. Germline assignment: CDR1 LNHDA and CDR2 SQIVND (reference sequence). V lost 6 bases and J lost 11; bases outside the gene matches: 12. CDR3 size: 14 residues. The CDR3 loop is CASREGASGIGQYF. The DNA of the CDR3 is TGTGCCAGTAGGGAAGGGGCTAGCGGGATTGGGCAGTATTTT.

The CDR3, as DNA: TGTGCCAGCAGTATGGGGGCCAGATTGGGCTCCTACGAGCAGTACTTC. This sequence encodes CASSMGARLGSYEQYF. J is TRBJ2-7 and V is TRBV27, with D perhaps TRBD1 (6 bases). V dropped 5 bases and J dropped 0 bases, with 17 bases sitting between them. The CDR3 is 16 residues long. CDR1 is MNHEY, CDR2 SMNVEV, per germline (reference sequence).

The chain recombines TRBV25-1 with TRBJ1-1, with D tentatively TRBD1 (5 bases). Trimming stripped 6 bases from V and 5 bases from J, with 10 bases between. Looked up from germline, CDR1 is MGHDK and CDR2 is SYGVNS. The CDR3 totals 12 residues. The CDR3 here is CASRSGETEAFF. As DNA, the CDR3 is TGTGCCAGCAGATCGGGGGAGACTGAAGCTTTCTTT. Together with reference TRBV25-1 and TRBJ1-1, the CDR3 gives the full variable domain: EADIYQTPRYLVIGTGKKITLECSQTMGHDKMYWYQQDPGMELHLIHYSYGVNSTEKGDLSSESTVSRIRTEHFPLTLESARPSHTSQYLCASRSGETEAFFGQGTRLTVV.

V and J are TRBV5-1 and TRBJ1-1, with 11 positions matching TRBD1. CDR1 is SGHRS and CDR2 is YFSETQ in the germline V gene. Germline trimming cut 0 bases from V and 7 bases from J; bases unmatched to any gene: 5. The CDR3 covers 15 residues. CDR3 sequence: CASSLVTGTGGEAFF. CDR3 coding DNA: TGCGCCAGCAGCTTGGTGACAGGGACAGGGGGTGAAGCTTTCTTT. Combining the CDR3 with reference TRBV5-1 and TRBJ1-1 gives the whole variable domain KAGVTQTPRYLIKTRGQQVTLSCSPISGHRSVSWYQQTPGQGLQFLFEYFSETQRNKGNFPGRFSGRQFSNSRSEMNVSTLELGDSALYLCASSLVTGTGGEAFFGQGTRLTVV.

The CDR3 sequence: CASSFLTHRGANEKLFF. The CDR3 DNA follows: TGTGCCAGCAGCTTCCTTACCCACAGGGGGGCTAATGAAAAACTGTTTTTT. This chain uses TRBV7-7 with TRBJ1-4; 8 nucleotides align to TRBD1. After removal of 3 bases from V and 3 bases from J, the junction contained 9 bases not matched to a gene. Germline-derived CDR1 and CDR2 are SSHAT and FNYEAQ (reference sequence). This CDR3 region has 17 residues.